The clone carrying this T cell receptor (beta chain) was recorded a few times. CDR1 and CDR2 (germline): DFQATT, SNEGSKA (reference sequence). CDR3 length: 15 amino acids. Losses at the gene ends were 6 bases for V and 5 bases for J; bases not matched to a gene: 15. TCRdb reprocessed the RT-PCR reads with MiXCR, giving one entry per CDR3 protein. The sample shows about 180,000 distinct CDR3 sequences, around 10% of them seen only once. These data are taken from a study of response to subunit inactivated influenza vaccine. The sample consisted of CD8+ T cells sorted from PBMCs, taken less than 25 months after vaccination. The chain couples TRBV20-1 to TRBJ2-7; 8 bases align to TRBD2. The TCR comes from a man aged 50 to 69 who received an inactivated influenza vaccine. The CDR3 bases are TGCAGTGCCCCCCTTTCCGGGGGGGCCGTTGACGAGCAGTACTTC. Amino acids: CSAPLSGGAVDEQYF.